This TCR beta chain was captured by sequencing in a study of blood T cell repertoires in COVID-19. Study summary: The United States, Italy and Spain were the sources of the acute and convalescent COVID-19 samples. From T cells, B-cell-depleted T cells, or PBMCs came the material, which was cDNA or gDNA.

Original handling: Estimated nucleated cell counts came from reference gene primer amplification. The method was immunoSEQ multiplex PCR; TCRdb's version includes in-frame clones alone and lacks a portion of them. V and J calls and clone size are given by that table; D and trimming were obtained from the DNA. Found here are approximately 150,000 clones, about 87% of them singletons; the top ten hold roughly 1.6%. V shed 1 base and J shed 4 bases, with 7 bases lying between them. The CDR3 extends over 14 amino acids. Germline V gene lookup returns CDR1 SGHTA and CDR2 FQGNSA. The TCR was taken from a woman aged 50 to 60 with acute or convalescent COVID-19. Sequencing was carried out using peripheral blood. The rearrangement joins TRBV7-2 to TRBJ2-2, with D hard to call. CDR3 nucleotides: TGTGCCAGCAGCTTAGGAACAAGCACCGGGGAGCTGTTTTTT. Translating it yields CASSLGTSTGELFF.